This T cell receptor beta chain derives from a study of identifying expanded T cells in peripheral blood. V lost 7 bases and J lost 3, with 10 bases in between. CDR1 and CDR2 from the germline V gene are SGHRS and YFSETQ. This CDR3 is 12 amino acids long. TCRdb's table, derived via immunoSEQ multiplex PCR, lists solely in-frame clones and lacks some. Of around 130,000 clones listed, 75% to 90% are singletons. This clone appeared a few times. The chain has TRBV5-1 and TRBJ1-2; no clear D. The source material was blood. This receptor was identified in a person between 18 and 69 years old in good health. CDR3 sequence: CASGPLDYGYTF. The CDR3 DNA reads TGCGCCAGCGGGCCTCTTGACTATGGCTACACCTTC.